The rows below give T cell receptor beta chains drawn from one sample of a study of blood T cell repertoires in COVID-19. Measured with immunoSEQ multiplex PCR; TCRdb has only the in-frame clones, and not every one. In the table there are tens of thousands of clones, over 75% of which are singletons. Sequencing was performed on peripheral blood. All receptors derive from a man in his fifties with acute or convalescent COVID-19. CDR3s include the opening cysteine and the closing phenylalanine or tryptophan. The D gene is left open where the match is weak. Rows may omit the clone size; those that give it use once, few, many or a size class.

v_call,d_call,j_call,clone_size,cdr3_aa,cdr3_nt
TRBV19,TRBD2,TRBJ2-3,NA,CASSGGGAKDTQYF,TGTGCCAGTAGTGGCGGGGGGGCCAAAGATACGCAGTATTTT
TRBV10-3,TRBD1,TRBJ2-3,NA,CAISRTGVGPLDTQYF,TGTGCCATCAGCCGAACAGGGGTGGGCCCTCTAGATACGCAGTATTTT
TRBV5-4,TRBD2,TRBJ2-1,NA,CASSPGASSGSSYNEQFF,TGTGCCAGCAGCCCGGGGGCCTCTAGCGGGAGCTCCTACAATGAGCAGTTCTTC
TRBV27,TRBD1,TRBJ1-1,NA,CASSYDRAPMNTEAFF,TGTGCCAGCAGTTACGACAGGGCGCCCATGAACACTGAAGCTTTCTTT
TRBV4-3,NA,TRBJ1-6,NA,CASSQAGVPTLHF,TGCGCCAGCAGCCAAGCGGGGGTCCCGACCCTCCACTTT
TRBV5-6,NA,TRBJ1-6,few,CASTDATGFNSPLHF,TGTGCCAGCACCGATGCCACAGGGTTTAATTCACCCCTCCACTTT
TRBV18,TRBD1,TRBJ1-1,NA,CASSPRDSVNTEAFF,TGTGCCAGCTCACCACGGGACAGCGTGAACACTGAAGCTTTCTTT
TRBV19,NA,TRBJ1-5,NA,CASTLRGDYSNQPQHF,TGTGCCAGTACCCTCCGGGGAGATTATAGCAATCAGCCCCAGCATTTT
TRBV7-2,TRBD1,TRBJ1-1,NA,CASSLYLGQGSKAFF,TGTGCCAGCAGCTTATATCTCGGACAGGGTAGCAAAGCTTTCTTT
TRBV3-1/TRBV3-2,NA,TRBJ2-7,NA,CASSPPGTYEQYF,TGTGCCAGCAGCCCCCCCGGTACTTACGAGCAGTACTTC
TRBV28,NA,TRBJ2-5,NA,CASRIGGETQYF,TGTGCCAGCAGAATAGGCGGCGAGACCCAGTACTTC
TRBV19,NA,TRBJ2-3,NA,CASSPLANIGTDTQYF,TGTGCCAGTAGTCCCCTAGCGAATATAGGTACGGATACGCAGTATTTT
TRBV19,TRBD2,TRBJ2-7,NA,CASSPLAGGSILGPYEQYF,TGTGCCAGTAGTCCCCTGGCGGGGGGCTCTATCCTAGGCCCTTACGAGCAGTACTTC
TRBV6-6,TRBD1,TRBJ2-1,NA,CASTGGAWDEQFF,TGTGCCAGCACAGGGGGCGCCTGGGATGAGCAGTTCTTC
TRBV30,NA,TRBJ2-5,NA,CAWMGGIYQETQYF,TGTGCCTGGATGGGGGGAATCTACCAAGAGACCCAGTACTTC
TRBV19,TRBD2,TRBJ2-5,NA,CASSMIGLAGEGSQETQYF,TGTGCCAGTAGTATGATAGGGCTAGCGGGAGAAGGGAGTCAAGAGACCCAGTACTTC
TRBV5-4,TRBD2,TRBJ2-1,once,CASSLLAGGGNEQFF,TGTGCCAGCAGCCTGCTAGCGGGAGGGGGAAATGAGCAGTTCTTC
TRBV19,TRBD1,TRBJ2-4,NA,CASSKTSSGTGLNIQYF,TGTGCCAGTAGTAAAACCTCCTCCGGGACAGGGTTGAACATTCAGTACTTC
TRBV21-1,NA,TRBJ2-7,NA,CASMGQGSYEQYF,TGTGCCAGTATGGGACAGGGTTCCTACGAGCAGTACTTC
TRBV5-1,TRBD1,TRBJ2-3,once,CASSLWGQSTDTQYF,TGCGCCAGCAGCTTGTGGGGACAGAGCACAGATACGCAGTATTTT
TRBV5-6,TRBD1,TRBJ2-7,few,CASSWGTGEGEQYF,TGTGCCAGCAGCTGGGGGACAGGGGAGGGCGAGCAGTACTTC
TRBV6-5,TRBD1,TRBJ1-6,few,CASTGQGNSPLHF,TGTGCCAGCACCGGACAGGGCAATTCACCCCTCCACTTT
TRBV7-2,NA,TRBJ1-5,NA,CASSWGGLWSGQPQHF,TGTGCCAGCAGCTGGGGGGGTCTCTGGTCGGGCCAGCCCCAGCATTTT
TRBV7-2,TRBD1,TRBJ2-7,NA,CASSPGQGAIHEQYF,TGTGCCAGCAGCCCGGGACAGGGGGCCATCCACGAGCAGTACTTC
TRBV4-1,TRBD2,TRBJ2-1,NA,CASSQEHRRGGFSEQFF,TGCGCCAGCAGCCAAGAGCATCGGCGGGGGGGCTTCTCTGAGCAGTTCTTC
TRBV6-2/TRBV6-3,NA,TRBJ1-6,NA,CASSYETGLRGPLHF,TGTGCCAGCAGTTACGAGACAGGTTTACGGGGCCCCCTCCACTTT
TRBV7-2,NA,TRBJ1-5,NA,CASSLAFHSNQPQHF,TGTGCCAGCAGCTTAGCATTTCATAGCAATCAGCCCCAGCATTTT
TRBV19,NA,TRBJ2-2,NA,CASSMAGAGELFF,TGTGCCAGTAGTATGGCAGGCGCCGGGGAGCTGTTTTTT
TRBV30,TRBD2,TRBJ2-1,few,CAWSPLVRTSEAEQFF,TGTGCCTGGAGCCCTTTGGTACGGACTAGCGAAGCTGAGCAGTTCTTC
TRBV18,TRBD2,TRBJ2-5,once,CASSPRPGLQQETQYF,TGTGCCAGCTCACCGAGACCGGGACTACAACAAGAGACCCAGTACTTC
TRBV10-3,NA,TRBJ1-5,NA,CAISESGGGQPQHF,TGTGCCATCAGTGAGTCCGGAGGAGGTCAGCCCCAGCATTTT
TRBV18,TRBD2,TRBJ2-7,once,CASSPPSGTSGSYEQYF,TGTGCCAGCTCACCACCTTCCGGGACTAGCGGGTCCTACGAGCAGTACTTC
TRBV2,NA,TRBJ1-5,NA,CASSEEGRGVQPQHF,TGTGCCAGCAGTGAAGAGGGCAGGGGTGTACAGCCCCAGCATTTT
TRBV4-1,NA,TRBJ2-1,NA,CASSLDSLSYNEQFF,TGCGCCAGCAGCCTAGACTCTCTCTCCTACAATGAGCAGTTCTTC
TRBV10-3,NA,TRBJ2-7,NA,CAISRDGLGYEQYF,TGTGCCATCAGTCGAGACGGCCTCGGGTACGAGCAGTACTTC
TRBV19,TRBD1,TRBJ1-2,NA,CASQTGTGYGYTF,TGTGCCAGCCAGACTGGGACAGGCTATGGCTACACCTTC
TRBV27,TRBD1,TRBJ2-7,NA,CASRPTDRPSYEQYF,TGTGCCAGCAGGCCCACGGACAGGCCCTCCTACGAGCAGTACTTC
TRBV7-9,NA,TRBJ2-3,NA,CASSQGGATDTQYF,TGTGCCAGCAGTCAAGGGGGGGCCACAGATACGCAGTATTTT
TRBV7-9,TRBD2,TRBJ2-7,NA,CASSLGLAGGGDYEQYF,TGTGCCAGCAGCTTGGGACTAGCGGGAGGTGGAGACTACGAGCAGTACTTC
TRBV5-1,TRBD1,TRBJ1-2,NA,CASSTLTGEDGYTF,TGCGCCAGCAGCACCCTAACAGGGGAGGATGGGTACACCTTC
TRBV11-3,TRBD1,TRBJ1-1,NA,CASSFLEAGGFTEAFF,TGTGCCAGCAGCTTTCTGGAGGCAGGGGGATTCACTGAAGCTTTCTTT
TRBV19,TRBD1,TRBJ2-7,NA,CASSIGDSSYEQYF,TGTGCCAGTAGTATAGGGGACAGCTCCTACGAGCAGTACTTC
TRBV2,TRBD1,TRBJ1-5,NA,CASRPDRASNQPQHF,TGTGCCAGCAGGCCGGACAGGGCCAGCAATCAGCCCCAGCATTTT